This T cell receptor (beta chain) comes out of a study of CD8 T cells in ankylosing spondylitis. TCRdb reanalysed the 5' RACE reads using MiXCR and keeps one entry per CDR3 protein. The sample carries hundreds of thousands of distinct CDR3 sequences, about 20% recorded once. Sequenced input: blood, either unsorted or a sorted T cell fraction (not recorded which). The receptor's source is a male donor with ankylosing spondylitis or in good health (not recorded which).

In nucleotides, the CDR3 is TGTGCCAGCAGCGTAGGCGGGCAGGGGTCTTTCCATGGCTACACCTTC. This encodes CASSVGGQGSFHGYTF. This chain connects TRBV9 to TRBJ1-2; TRBD1 might be the D (6 bases). The length of the CDR3 is 16 residues. V lost 0 bases and J lost 6, with 18 bases in between. CDR1 SGDLS and CDR2 YYNGEE come from the germline V gene.